This passage covers 23 T cell receptor beta chains from one sample sequenced in a study of blood T cell repertoires in COVID-19. Libraries were prepared by immunoSEQ multiplex PCR; TCRdb keeps only in-frame clonotypes and omits some of them. The table lists approximately 150,000 clones, roughly 78% of them singletons, with around 8.1% in the top ten. The sample was peripheral blood. These receptors all stem from a woman aged 55 to 70 with COVID-19, enrolled during active disease.

The rearrangement links TRBV7-9 to TRBJ2-1, with 11 bases identical to TRBD2. Trimming at V came to 5 bases and at J to 6 bases, leaving 15 bases not matched to a gene. Germline lookup yields CDR1 SEHNR and CDR2 FQNEAQ (reference sequence). The CDR3 is 18 residues long. The CDR3 is CASSPRSSGRALRNEQFF. The CDR3 nucleotides read TGTGCCAGCAGCCCCCGAAGTAGCGGGAGGGCCCTCCGCAATGAGCAGTTCTTC.

In this sample, this clone turned up a few times. The chain joins TRBV29-1 to TRBJ1-2; maybe TRBD1 (6 bases). The CDR3 is made up of 12 amino acids. Germline CDR1 and CDR2: SQVTM and ANQGSEA. V lost 7 bases and J 8 bases, leaving 17 bases between the germline ends. The CDR3 sequence is CSAQGQTGGYTF. Written as DNA, the CDR3 is TGCAGCGCCCAGGGGCAGACAGGAGGCTACACCTTC.

The chain uses TRBV3-1 (or the pseudogene TRBV3-2) and TRBJ2-1; D is undetermined. The CDR3 contains 15 residues. Germline V gene sequence: CDR1 LGHDT, CDR2 YNNKEL (reference sequence). The ends were cut back, 0 bases at V and 0 bases at J, with 6 bases in the middle. The CDR3 region has the DNA TGTGCCAGCAGCCAAGATCACTCCTCCTACAATGAGCAGTTCTTC. Amino acids: CASSQDHSSYNEQFF.

This clone was observed a handful of times. The chain is built from TRBV28 and TRBJ2-1; D perhaps matches TRBD1 (5 bases). Germline V lookup: CDR1 MDHEN, CDR2 SYDVKM. V lost 6 bases, J lost 6 bases, and 18 bases lay in between. The CDR3 is 15 amino acids. CDR3 sequence: CASSRVQGDGNEQFF. The DNA for the CDR3 is TGTGCCAGCAGCAGGGTTCAAGGAGACGGCAATGAGCAGTTCTTC.

The chain employs TRBV27 and TRBJ2-1, with 10 bases aligning to TRBD2. The germline CDR1 and CDR2 sequences are MNHEY and SMNVEV (reference sequence). V shed 5 bases, J shed 7 bases, and the junction held 8 bases outside the gene matches. CDR3 length: 15 residues. Here the CDR3 DNA reads TGTGCCAGCAGTCCTCCTAGCGGGAGAGTAAATGAGCAGTTCTTC. Its protein product is CASSPPSGRVNEQFF.

This chain connects TRBV7-3 to TRBJ2-2, with 11 bases lining up with TRBD2. Trimming removed 4 bases from V and 2 bases from J; junction bases left unmatched: 3. Germline V gene data show CDR1 as SGHTA and CDR2 as FQGTGA. The CDR3 covers 16 residues. Written as DNA, the CDR3 is TGTGCCAGCAGCTCCGGACTAGCGGGTAACACCGGGGAGCTGTTTTTT. It codes for CASSSGLAGNTGELFF.

J is TRBJ1-2 and V is TRBV6-5; 9 nucleotides line up with TRBD1. J was trimmed by 7 bases and V by 7 bases; bases with no gene match: 7. Germline CDR1 MNHEY, CDR2 SVGAGI. This CDR3 has 13 amino acids. The CDR3 DNA is TGTGCCAGCACCGGACAGGGGAGGAGTGGCTACACCTTC. The encoded protein is CASTGQGRSGYTF.

The chain combines TRBV7-3 with TRBJ1-1, with D perhaps matching TRBD1 (6 bases). The CDR3 totals 14 residues. The germline V and J ends were trimmed by 5 bases and 0 bases, with 10 bases remaining between them. Germline assignment: CDR1 SGHTA and CDR2 FQGTGA. The DNA of the CDR3 is TGTGCCAGCAGCCAGACAGGATTGAACACTGAAGCTTTCTTT. This gives the protein CASSQTGLNTEAFF. The whole variable domain, remainder taken from reference TRBV7-3 and TRBJ1-1, is GAGVSQTPSNKVTEKGKYVELRCDPISGHTALYWYRQSLGQGPEFLIYFQGTGAADDSGLPNDRFFAVRPEGSVSTLKIQRTERGDSAVYLCASSQTGLNTEAFFGQGTRLTVV.

This clone was detected only once. The chain joins TRBV5-1 to TRBJ2-1; 16 bases agree with TRBD2. The CDR3 has 17 amino acids. CDR1 and CDR2 from the germline V gene are SGHRS and YFSETQ. J was trimmed by 6 bases and V by 4 bases; bases with no gene match: 7. CDR3: CASSTGLAGGPGNEQFF. The CDR3 coding sequence is TGCGCCAGCAGCACGGGACTAGCGGGGGGGCCAGGCAATGAGCAGTTCTTC.

This clone came up once. This sequence joins TRBV6-1 and TRBJ1-5; D is possibly TRBD1 (5 bases). The germline V gene encodes CDR1 MNHNS and CDR2 SASEGT. The V end was cut by 6 bases, the J end by 0 bases, with 15 bases between. The length of the CDR3 is 16 residues. The CDR3 bases are TGTGCCAGCAGAGAACAAGGACACCTTAGCAATCAGCCCCAGCATTTT. This gives the protein CASREQGHLSNQPQHF.

The chain has TRBV3-1 (or the pseudogene TRBV3-2) and TRBJ1-5; D is unresolved. There are 13 residues in the CDR3. Looked up from germline, CDR1 is LGHDT and CDR2 is YNNKEL (reference sequence). The V end lost 0 bases, the J end lost 6 bases, and 6 bases lay between the germline ends. CDR3 coding DNA: TGTGCCAGCAGCCAAGATATCGGTCAGCCCCAGCATTTT. Encoded protein: CASSQDIGQPQHF.

This chain links TRBV5-8 with TRBJ2-6; TRBD1 agrees at 7 bases. Per the germline V gene, CDR1 is SGHTS and CDR2 is YDEGEE. V was pared by 0 bases and J by 2 bases, with 5 bases of the junction left unmatched. The CDR3 spans 17 residues. CDR3 DNA sequence: TGTGCCAGCAGCTTGGTAGGGGGCGCAACTGGGGCCAACGTCCTGACTTTC. Translating gives CASSLVGGATGANVLTF.

The genes are TRBV2 and TRBJ2-7; no reliable D call. The V end lost 1 base, the J end lost 8 bases, and 9 bases lay between the germline ends. CDR3 length: 12 residues. The V gene's germline CDR1 is SNHLY and CDR2 FYNNEI. The CDR3 sequence: CASSEDSPKQYV. The CDR3 DNA follows: TGTGCCAGCAGTGAAGATAGCCCTAAGCAGTACGTC.

V usage is TRBV11-3 and J usage is TRBJ2-1; 8 nucleotides agree with TRBD2. Germline loops: CDR1 SGHNT, CDR2 YENEEA. The CDR3 loop spans 14 amino acids. Trimming cost V 5 bases and J 1 base; bases outside gene matches: 1. CDR3 region: CASSRGGSYNEQFF. CDR3 coding DNA: TGTGCCAGCAGCCGCGGGGGGTCCTACAATGAGCAGTTCTTC.

For the CDR3, the DNA is TGTGCCAGCAGCTTCGGCACAGATACGCAGTATTTT. This encodes CASSFGTDTQYF. V gene TRBV7-3 combines with J gene TRBJ2-3; D remains unclear. The CDR3 length is 12 residues. Trimming pared 3 bases from V and 1 base from J, leaving 2 bases between. Germline V gene lookup returns CDR1 SGHTA and CDR2 FQGTGA.

The gene calls are TRBV5-1 and TRBJ2-5, with D perhaps matching TRBD1 (5 bases). The germline V gene encodes CDR1 SGHRS and CDR2 YFSETQ. V lost 5 bases and J 2 bases, leaving 13 bases between the germline ends. The CDR3 contains 14 residues. The CDR3 bases are TGCGCCAGCAGTCGCGACAGTTCGCAAGAGACCCAGTACTTC. It encodes CASSRDSSQETQYF.

This clone showed up just once. This chain connects TRBV7-2 to TRBJ1-6; tentatively, D is TRBD1 (6 bases). V was cut by 0 bases and J by 7 bases, with 10 bases left in between. The CDR3 totals 15 residues. Per germline, CDR1 SGHTA and CDR2 FQGNSA. The CDR3 sequence is CASSLAGQGNSPLHF. The CDR3 region has the DNA TGTGCCAGCAGCTTAGCCGGTCAGGGGAATTCACCCCTCCACTTT.

This chain connects TRBV5-5 to TRBJ2-1, with TRBD2 identical over 9 bases. Trimming cost V 1 base and J 8 bases; bases outside gene matches: 10. There are 16 residues in the CDR3. Germline V lookup: CDR1 SGHKS, CDR2 YYEKEE (reference sequence). The CDR3 DNA reads as TGTGCCAGCAGCTTGACCGGGACTAGCAGTACCCATGAGCAGTTCTTC. It is translated as CASSLTGTSSTHEQFF. Complete variable domain (other parts from reference TRBV5-5 and TRBJ2-1): DAGVTQSPTHLIKTRGQQVTLRCSPISGHKSVSWYQQVLGQGPQFIFQYYEKEERGRGNFPDRFSARQFPNYSSELNVNALLLGDSALYLCASSLTGTSSTHEQFFGPGTRLTVL.

The V and J genes are TRBV11-2 and TRBJ2-3; 8 nucleotides match TRBD1. The CDR3 covers 15 residues. CDR1 SGHAT and CDR2 FQNNGV come from the germline V gene. J was trimmed by 5 bases and V by 5 bases; bases with no gene match: 9. The CDR3 nucleotides read TGTGCCAGCAGCACGATTACAGGGGGAGGAGATACGCAGTATTTT. Its protein is CASSTITGGGDTQYF.

The chain employs TRBV5-1 and TRBJ2-2, with 8 bases fitting TRBD2. The CDR3 runs to 16 residues. Germline V lookup: CDR1 SGHRS, CDR2 YFSETQ. V dropped 4 bases and J dropped 4; count of bases not matched to a gene: 9. CDR3 residues: CASSPRSGGSTGELFF. DNA of the CDR3: TGCGCCAGCAGCCCGAGGAGCGGGGGTTCCACCGGGGAGCTGTTTTTT.

This clone has just one count. Other nucleotide sequences in the sample specify the same CDR3. The rearrangement uses TRBV7-3 and TRBJ1-1, with TRBD1 as a possible D gene (5 bases). V was clipped by 6 bases and J by 1 base, with 9 bases between them. The CDR3 consists of 13 residues. The V gene's germline CDR1 is SGHTA and CDR2 FQGTGA. Here the CDR3 reads CASSLGANTEAFF. DNA for the CDR3: TGTGCCAGCAGTTTAGGGGCGAACACTGAAGCTTTCTTT.

This chain uses TRBV10-3 with TRBJ1-5; TRBD1 might be the D (6 bases). The CDR3 totals 15 residues. Germline V gene sequence: CDR1 ENHRY, CDR2 SYGVKD. V lost 0 bases and J lost 7, with 13 bases in between. The CDR3 is CAISESAGAGQPQHF. The CDR3 region has the DNA TGTGCCATCAGTGAGTCGGCAGGGGCAGGACAGCCCCAGCATTTT.

This clone was counted once. The J gene is TRBJ1-5, the V gene TRBV19; D uncertain. The germline V and J ends were trimmed by 2 bases and 0 bases, with 8 bases remaining between them. CDR1 and CDR2 (germline): LNHDA, SQIVND (reference sequence). This CDR3 is 15 amino acids long. In DNA, the CDR3 is TGTGCCAGTAGTATAAGCAAGTATAGCAATCAGCCCCAGCATTTT. It is translated as CASSISKYSNQPQHF.